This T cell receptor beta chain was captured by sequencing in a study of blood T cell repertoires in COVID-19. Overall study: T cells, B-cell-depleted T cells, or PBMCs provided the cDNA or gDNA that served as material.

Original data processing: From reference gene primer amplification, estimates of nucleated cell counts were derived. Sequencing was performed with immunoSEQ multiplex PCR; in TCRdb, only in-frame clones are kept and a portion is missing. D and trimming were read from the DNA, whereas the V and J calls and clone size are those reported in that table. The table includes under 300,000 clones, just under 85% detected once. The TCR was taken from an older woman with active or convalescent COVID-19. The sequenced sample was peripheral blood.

The DNA for the CDR3 is TGTGCCAGCGGGGGACTAGGCCGACTGCAGTACTTC. It specifies CASGGLGRLQYF. The chain uses TRBV6-1 and TRBJ2-7; 8 bases fit TRBD2. The CDR3 contains 12 residues. Germline V gives CDR1 MNHNS, CDR2 SASEGT. The junction had 9 bases not matched to a gene; V was cut back by 8 bases and J by 9 bases.